This T cell receptor (beta chain) was obtained from a study of regulatory T cells in long-lasting Graves disease. Turning to the study itself: Over 5 years of antithyroid drugs with positive TSH receptor antibodies was taken to mean persistent Graves' disease.

V shed 1 base, J shed 0 bases, and the junction held 13 bases outside the gene matches. Per germline, CDR1 SGHKS and CDR2 YYEKEE (reference sequence). The CDR3 sequence is 20 residues long. General study findings and limits: Possibly, accuracy suffered from the small sample size. When disease was persistent, TRBV28, TRBJ1-2 and TRBJ2-5 were the favored segments.

As regards this clonotype: Its antigen is unidentified.

Time point described: persistent/refractory GD, antithyroid drugs over 5 years with positive TRAb. With RNA extracted from PBMCs as input, the TCR library was made. Relying on iRepertoire HTBI primers and Arm-PCR of CDR3 regions, the team built TCR beta libraries. A single record per CDR3 protein comes from TCRdb applying MiXCR to the multiplex PCR reads. The sample consists of approximately 360,000 distinct CDR3 sequences, approximately 25% of them appearing once. The sequence was collected from a woman in her 40s with Graves disease. The sequenced sample was peripheral blood mononuclear cells (PBMCs), obtained when the disease was refractory, from a patient treated with antithyroid drugs. This chain joins TRBV5-5 and TRBJ1-6, with TRBD1 identical over 7 bases. This CDR3 is CASSLTTQDRKSSYNSPLHF. CDR3 sequence (DNA): TGTGCCAGCAGCTTGACCACCCAGGACAGGAAAAGCTCCTATAATTCACCCCTCCACTTT.